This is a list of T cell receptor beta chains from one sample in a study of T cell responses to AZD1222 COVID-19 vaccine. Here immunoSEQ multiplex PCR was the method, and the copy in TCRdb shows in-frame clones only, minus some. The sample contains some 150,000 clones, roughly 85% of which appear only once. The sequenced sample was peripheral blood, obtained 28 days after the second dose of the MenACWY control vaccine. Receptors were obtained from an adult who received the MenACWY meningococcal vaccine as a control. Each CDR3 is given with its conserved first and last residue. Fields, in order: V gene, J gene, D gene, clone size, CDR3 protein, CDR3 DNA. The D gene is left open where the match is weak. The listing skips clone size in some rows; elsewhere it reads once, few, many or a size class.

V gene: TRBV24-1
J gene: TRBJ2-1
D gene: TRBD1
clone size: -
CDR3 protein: CATSDPGGQGTNEQFF
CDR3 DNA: TGTGCCACCAGTGACCCCGGGGGACAGGGGACCAATGAGCAGTTCTTC

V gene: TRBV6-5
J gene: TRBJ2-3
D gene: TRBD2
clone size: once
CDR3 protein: CASSYTSVYSTDTQYF
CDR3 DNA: TGTGCCAGCAGTTACACTAGCGTCTATAGCACAGATACGCAGTATTTT

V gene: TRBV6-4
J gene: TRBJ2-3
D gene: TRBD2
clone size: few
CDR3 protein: CASSPTSGGPTDTQYF
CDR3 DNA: TGTGCCAGCAGTCCTACTAGCGGGGGGCCCACAGATACGCAGTATTTT

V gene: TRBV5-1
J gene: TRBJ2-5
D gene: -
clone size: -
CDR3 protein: CASSLGFGGEETQYF
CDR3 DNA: TGCGCCAGCAGCTTAGGATTTGGCGGAGAAGAGACCCAGTACTTC

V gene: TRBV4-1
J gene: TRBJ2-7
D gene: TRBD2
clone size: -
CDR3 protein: CASSQGGGLAGGEYF
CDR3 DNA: TGCGCCAGCAGCCAAGGCGGGGGACTAGCGGGAGGGGAGTACTTC

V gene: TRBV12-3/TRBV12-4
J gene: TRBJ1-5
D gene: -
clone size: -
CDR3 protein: CASSFIQIQPQHF
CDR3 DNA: TGTGCCAGCAGTTTCATCCAAATCCAGCCCCAGCATTTT

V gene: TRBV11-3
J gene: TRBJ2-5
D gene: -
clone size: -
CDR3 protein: CASSSASAWRETQYF
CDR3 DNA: TGTGCCAGCAGCTCCGCTAGTGCATGGAGGGAGACCCAGTACTTC

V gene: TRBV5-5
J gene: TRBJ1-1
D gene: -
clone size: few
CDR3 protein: CASSWGTRVEAFF
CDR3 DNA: TGTGCCAGCAGCTGGGGGACCCGGGTCGAAGCTTTCTTT

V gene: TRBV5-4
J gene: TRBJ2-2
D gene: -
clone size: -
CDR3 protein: CASSPPGWNTGELFF
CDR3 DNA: TGTGCCAGCAGCCCTCCTGGGTGGAACACCGGGGAGCTGTTTTTT

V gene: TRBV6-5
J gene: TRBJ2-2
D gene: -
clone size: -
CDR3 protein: CASSNEDLNTGELFF
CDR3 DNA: TGTGCCAGCAGTAACGAGGACCTGAACACCGGGGAGCTGTTTTTT

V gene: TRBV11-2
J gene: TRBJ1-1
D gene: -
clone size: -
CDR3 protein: CASSLVSYRVNTEAFF
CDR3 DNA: TGTGCCAGCAGCTTAGTTAGTTACAGGGTAAACACTGAAGCTTTCTTT

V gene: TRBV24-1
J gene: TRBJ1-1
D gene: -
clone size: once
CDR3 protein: CATSATGYTEAFF
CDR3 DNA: TGTGCCACCAGTGCCACAGGGTACACTGAAGCTTTCTTT

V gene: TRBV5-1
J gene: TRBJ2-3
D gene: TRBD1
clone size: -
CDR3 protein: CASSLTGGGVDTQYF
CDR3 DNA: TGCGCCAGCAGCTTGACAGGGGGCGGAGTAGATACGCAGTATTTT

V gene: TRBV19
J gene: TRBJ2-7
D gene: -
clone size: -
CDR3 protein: CASSIGTDTTFPYEQYF
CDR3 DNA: TGTGCCAGTAGTATCGGGACCGATACCACGTTTCCCTACGAGCAGTACTTC

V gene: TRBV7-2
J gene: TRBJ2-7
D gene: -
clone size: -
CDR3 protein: CASSLTPGRRAAGEQYF
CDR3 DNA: TGTGCCAGCAGCTTGACCCCAGGGAGGCGGGCCGCGGGGGAGCAGTACTTC

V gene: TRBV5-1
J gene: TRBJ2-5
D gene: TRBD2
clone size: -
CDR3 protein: CASSRAGAGVAQETQYF
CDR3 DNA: TGCGCCAGCAGCCGGGCCGGGGCGGGAGTGGCCCAAGAGACCCAGTACTTC

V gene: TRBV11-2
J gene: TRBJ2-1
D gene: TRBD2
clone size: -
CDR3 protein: CASSPGLASYNEQFF
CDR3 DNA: TGTGCCAGCAGCCCGGGACTAGCTTCCTACAATGAGCAGTTCTTC

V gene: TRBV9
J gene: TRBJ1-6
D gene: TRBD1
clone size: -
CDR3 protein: CASSGGTGANSPLHF
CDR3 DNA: TGTGCCAGCAGCGGGGGGACAGGGGCCAATTCACCCCTCCACTTT

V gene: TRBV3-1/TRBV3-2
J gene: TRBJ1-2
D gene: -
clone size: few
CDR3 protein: CASSQDQGHYGYTF
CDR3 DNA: TGTGCCAGCAGCCAAGACCAGGGGCACTATGGCTACACCTTC

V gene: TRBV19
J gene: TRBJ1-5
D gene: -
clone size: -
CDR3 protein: CASTSAGPANQPQHF
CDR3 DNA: TGTGCCAGTACTTCCGCAGGGCCAGCGAATCAGCCCCAGCATTTT

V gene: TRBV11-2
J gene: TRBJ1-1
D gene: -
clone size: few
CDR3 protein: CASSPSLGGRAAFF
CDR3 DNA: TGTGCCAGCAGCCCATCCCTCGGGGGGCGGGCAGCTTTCTTT

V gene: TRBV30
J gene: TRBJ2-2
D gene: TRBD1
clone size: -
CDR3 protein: CAWSVRGQVSTGELFF
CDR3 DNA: TGTGCCTGGAGTGTACGGGGACAGGTTAGCACCGGGGAGCTGTTTTTT

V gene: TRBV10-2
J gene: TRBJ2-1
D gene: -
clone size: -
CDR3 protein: CASRLGGGNEQFF
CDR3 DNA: TGCGCCAGCAGGTTAGGGGGGGGGAATGAGCAGTTCTTC

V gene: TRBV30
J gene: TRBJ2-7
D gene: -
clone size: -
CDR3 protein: CAWSTLYEQYF
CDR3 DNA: TGTGCCTGGAGTACCCTCTACGAGCAGTACTTC

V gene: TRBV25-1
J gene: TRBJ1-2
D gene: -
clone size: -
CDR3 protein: CASSFGDRGYTF
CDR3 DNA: TGTGCCAGCAGTTTTGGGGATCGTGGCTACACCTTC

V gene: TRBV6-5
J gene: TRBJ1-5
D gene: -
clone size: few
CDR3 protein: CASSYVQAAQPQHF
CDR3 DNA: TGTGCCAGCAGTTACGTCCAGGCCGCGCAGCCCCAGCATTTT

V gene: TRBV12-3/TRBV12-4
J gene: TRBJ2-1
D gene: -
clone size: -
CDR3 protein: CASSFMAENEQFF
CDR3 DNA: TGTGCCAGCAGTTTCATGGCAGAGAATGAGCAGTTCTTC

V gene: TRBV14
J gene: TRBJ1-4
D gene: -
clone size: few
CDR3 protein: CASSQDEEVNEKLFF
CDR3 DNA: TGTGCCAGCAGCCAAGATGAGGAGGTTAATGAAAAACTGTTTTTT

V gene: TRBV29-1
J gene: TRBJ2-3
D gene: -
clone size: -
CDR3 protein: CSVEGRGLSTDTQYF
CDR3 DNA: TGCAGCGTGGAGGGACGGGGGCTTAGCACAGATACGCAGTATTTT

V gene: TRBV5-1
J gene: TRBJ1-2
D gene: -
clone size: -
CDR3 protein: CASSPQAHGGYTF
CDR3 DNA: TGCGCCAGCAGCCCCCAGGCCCATGGGGGCTACACCTTC

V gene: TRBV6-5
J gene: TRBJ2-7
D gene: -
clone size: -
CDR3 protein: CASSYSGHEQYF
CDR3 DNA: TGTGCCAGCAGTTACTCTGGGCACGAGCAGTACTTC

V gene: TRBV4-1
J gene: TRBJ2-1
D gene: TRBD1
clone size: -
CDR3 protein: CASQSGLGQGANRQFF
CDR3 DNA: TGCGCCAGCCAATCCGGGTTGGGACAGGGGGCAAATAGGCAGTTCTTC

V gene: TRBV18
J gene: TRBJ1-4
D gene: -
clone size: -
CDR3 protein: CASSFRTETNEKLFF
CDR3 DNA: TGTGCCAGCTCATTTCGGACAGAGACTAATGAAAAACTGTTTTTT

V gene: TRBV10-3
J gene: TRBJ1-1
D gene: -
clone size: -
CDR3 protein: CAISDSGSPITEAFF
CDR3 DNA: TGTGCCATCAGTGACAGCGGGTCCCCGATCACTGAAGCTTTCTTT

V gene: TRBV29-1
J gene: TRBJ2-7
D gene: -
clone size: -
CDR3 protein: CSVVYRGDEQYF
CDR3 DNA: TGCAGCGTTGTTTACAGAGGAGACGAGCAGTACTTC

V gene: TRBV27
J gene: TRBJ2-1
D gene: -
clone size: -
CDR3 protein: CASSPLLAGDYNEQFF
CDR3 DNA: TGTGCCAGCAGTCCCCTCTTGGCCGGGGATTACAATGAGCAGTTCTTC

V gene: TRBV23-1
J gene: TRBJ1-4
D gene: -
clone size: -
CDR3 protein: CAGPGVNEKLFF
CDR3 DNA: TGCGCCGGGCCAGGGGTTAATGAAAAACTGTTTTTT

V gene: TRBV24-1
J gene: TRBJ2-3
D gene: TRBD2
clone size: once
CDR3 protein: CATSDLRPSKSGESTDTQYF
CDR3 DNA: TGTGCCACCAGTGATTTGCGCCCCTCCAAGAGCGGGGAGAGCACAGATACGCAGTATTTT

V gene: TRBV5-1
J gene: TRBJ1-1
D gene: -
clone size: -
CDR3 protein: CASSFRGFREAFF
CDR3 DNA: TGCGCCAGCAGCTTTAGGGGCTTTAGGGAAGCTTTCTTT

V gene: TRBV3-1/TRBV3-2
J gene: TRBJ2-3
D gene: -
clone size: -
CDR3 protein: CASSRELPGGPPSTDTQYF
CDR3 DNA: TGTGCCAGCAGCCGCGAACTCCCGGGGGGCCCCCCTAGCACAGATACGCAGTATTTT

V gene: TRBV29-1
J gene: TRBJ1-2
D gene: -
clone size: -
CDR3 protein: CSALTQGDYGYTF
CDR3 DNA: TGCAGCGCCCTGACACAGGGTGACTATGGCTACACCTTC

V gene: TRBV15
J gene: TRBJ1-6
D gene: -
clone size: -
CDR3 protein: CATSAGQQVNSPLHF
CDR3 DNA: TGTGCCACCAGCGCCGGACAGCAAGTAAATTCACCCCTCCACTTT

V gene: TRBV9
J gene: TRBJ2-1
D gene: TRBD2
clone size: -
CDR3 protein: CASSRTSGYNEQFF
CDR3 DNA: TGTGCCAGCAGCAGGACTAGCGGATACAATGAGCAGTTCTTC

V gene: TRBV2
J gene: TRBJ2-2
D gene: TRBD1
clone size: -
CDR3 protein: CASRRQGAYTGELFF
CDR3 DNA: TGTGCCAGCAGACGACAGGGGGCCTACACCGGGGAGCTGTTTTTT

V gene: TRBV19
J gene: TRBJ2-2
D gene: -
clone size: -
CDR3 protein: CASSTVDTGELFF
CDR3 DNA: TGTGCCAGTAGTACGGTTGACACCGGGGAGCTGTTTTTT

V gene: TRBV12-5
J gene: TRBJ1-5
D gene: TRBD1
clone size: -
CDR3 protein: CASVPRQGNNQPQHF
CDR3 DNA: TGTGCTAGTGTTCCACGACAGGGAAACAATCAGCCCCAGCATTTT

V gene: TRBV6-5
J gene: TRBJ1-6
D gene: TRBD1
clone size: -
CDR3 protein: CASSPGQTNSPLHF
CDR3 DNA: TGTGCCAGCAGTCCGGGACAGACAAATTCACCCCTCCACTTT

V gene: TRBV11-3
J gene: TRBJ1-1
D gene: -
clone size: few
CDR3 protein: CASSPRAMNTEAFF
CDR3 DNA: TGTGCCAGCAGTCCACGGGCCATGAACACTGAAGCTTTCTTT

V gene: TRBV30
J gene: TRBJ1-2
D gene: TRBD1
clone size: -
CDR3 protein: CAWSALTGRDGYTF
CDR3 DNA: TGTGCCTGGAGTGCATTGACAGGGCGGGATGGCTACACCTTC

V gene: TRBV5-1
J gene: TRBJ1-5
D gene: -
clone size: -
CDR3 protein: CASSLGDDQPQHF
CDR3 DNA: TGCGCCAGCAGCTTGGGTGACGATCAGCCCCAGCATTTT

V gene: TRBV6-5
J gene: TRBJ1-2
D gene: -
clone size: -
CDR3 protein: CASRHLDSYGYTF
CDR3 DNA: TGTGCCAGCAGACACCTCGACAGCTATGGCTACACCTTC

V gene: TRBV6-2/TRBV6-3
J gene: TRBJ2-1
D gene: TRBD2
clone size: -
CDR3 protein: CASSYRSGSLDNEQFF
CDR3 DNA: TGTGCCAGCAGTTACCGGAGCGGGAGCCTCGACAATGAGCAGTTCTTC

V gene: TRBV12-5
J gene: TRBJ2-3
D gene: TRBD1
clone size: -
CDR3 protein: CASGLSLTDRGTDTQYF
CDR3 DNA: TGTGCTAGTGGTTTGTCCCTAACCGACAGGGGCACAGATACGCAGTATTTT

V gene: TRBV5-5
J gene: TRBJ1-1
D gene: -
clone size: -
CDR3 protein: CASSLAQGFFTEAFF
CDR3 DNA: TGTGCCAGCAGCTTGGCTCAGGGGTTCTTCACTGAAGCTTTCTTT

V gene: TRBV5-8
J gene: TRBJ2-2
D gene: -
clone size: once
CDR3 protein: CASSSRPGGGGELFF
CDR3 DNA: TGTGCCAGCAGCTCCCGGCCCGGGGGTGGCGGGGAGCTGTTTTTT

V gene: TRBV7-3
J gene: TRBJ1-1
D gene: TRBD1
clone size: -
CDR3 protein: CASSLTPTGVERAFF
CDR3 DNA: TGTGCCAGCAGCCTAACGCCAACAGGGGTTGAACGAGCTTTCTTT

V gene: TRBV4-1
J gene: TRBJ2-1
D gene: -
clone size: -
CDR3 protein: CASSPSFQGYNEQFF
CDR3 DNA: TGCGCCAGCAGCCCGAGCTTCCAAGGATACAATGAGCAGTTCTTC

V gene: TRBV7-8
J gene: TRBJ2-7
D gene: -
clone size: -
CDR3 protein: CASSPGQNPEQYF
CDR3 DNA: TGTGCCAGCAGTCCCGGACAAAACCCGGAGCAGTACTTC

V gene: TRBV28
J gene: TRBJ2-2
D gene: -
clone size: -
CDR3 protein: CASSLSSANTGELFF
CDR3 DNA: TGTGCCAGCAGTTTATCCAGCGCGAACACCGGGGAGCTGTTTTTT

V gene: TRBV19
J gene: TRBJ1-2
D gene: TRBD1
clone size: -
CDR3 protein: CASSTRTGINYGYTF
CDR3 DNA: TGTGCCAGTAGTACCCGGACAGGGATCAACTATGGCTACACCTTC